The following is a TCR beta chain sequence with its context. Antigen specificity is unknown. The junction shows a germline mismatch at one end, possibly a read error. The sample belongs to a study of post-analysis software for immune sequencing data. In the study overall: In terms of disease course, relapsing-remitting, secondary progressive and progressive-relapsing multiple sclerosis were included. Findings and caveats of the study: Diversity measured as normalized Chao1 was significantly lower in multiple sclerosis patients than in controls. When the samples were clustered directly with F measure, those that had been prepared in the same batch showed strong co-clustering. Compared with controls, patients had more of 4 to 6 TRBV segments, including TRBV5-6, TRBV5-1 and TRBV20-1.

The CDR3 spans 16 residues. From germline, CDR1 is LGHNT and CDR2 FRNRAP. Unique molecular identifiers featured in each of the TCR beta cDNA libraries. T cells, about 0.9 to 10 million of them, yielded about half a million cDNA molecules. TCRdb called the PCR reads again in MiXCR, with one record for every CDR3 protein. The sample records 740,000 or so distinct CDR3 sequences, 53% being singletons. The chain carries TRBV12-5 and TRBJ2-1; D is perhaps TRBD1 (6 bases). The clonotype originates from a girl between 10 and 17 years old with multiple sclerosis. The sample taken for sequencing was blood. The CDR3: CASGLRQGSSYNEQCF. The CDR3 DNA reads as TGTGCTAGTGGTTTGCGGCAGGGGAGCTCCTACAATGAGCAGTGCTTC.